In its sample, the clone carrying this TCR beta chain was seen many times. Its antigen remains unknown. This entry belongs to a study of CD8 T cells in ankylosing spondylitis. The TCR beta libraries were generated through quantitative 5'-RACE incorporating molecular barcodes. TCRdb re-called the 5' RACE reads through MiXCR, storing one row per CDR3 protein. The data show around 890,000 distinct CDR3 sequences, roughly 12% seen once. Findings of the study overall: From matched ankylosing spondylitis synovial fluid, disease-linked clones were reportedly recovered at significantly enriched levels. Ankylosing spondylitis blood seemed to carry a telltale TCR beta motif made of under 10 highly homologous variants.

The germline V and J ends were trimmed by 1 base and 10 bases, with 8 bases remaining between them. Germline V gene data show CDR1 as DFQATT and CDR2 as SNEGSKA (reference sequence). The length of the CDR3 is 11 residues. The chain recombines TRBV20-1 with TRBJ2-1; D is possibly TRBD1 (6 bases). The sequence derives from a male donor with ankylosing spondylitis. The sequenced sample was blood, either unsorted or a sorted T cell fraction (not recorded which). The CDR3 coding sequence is TGCAGTGCTAGAGGGGGGACAGAGCAGTTCTTC. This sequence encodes CSARGGTEQFF.